These T cell receptor beta chains were read from a single sample in a study of cytomegalovirus exposure and HLA in healthy donors. TCRdb's table, derived via immunoSEQ multiplex PCR, lists solely in-frame clones and lacks some. Among about 140,000 clones listed, around 77% were seen once. The sequenced material came from PBMCs. The receptors come from a man between 18 and 29 years old in good health and CMV-seronegative. CDR3s include the opening cysteine and the closing phenylalanine or tryptophan. Each record gives: J gene, D gene, V gene, clone size, CDR3 protein, CDR3 DNA. The D gene is left open where the match is weak. For some rows the clone size is stated as once, few or many, or as a class when expanded; others skip it.

TRBJ1-6	-	TRBV7-3	-	CASSLRGGNHYNSPLHF	TGTGCCAGCAGCTTAAGGGGGGGAAACCATTATAATTCACCCCTCCACTTT
TRBJ2-1	-	TRBV5-1	-	CASSFDSYNEQFF	TGCGCCAGCAGCTTCGACAGCTACAATGAGCAGTTCTTC
TRBJ1-5	TRBD1	TRBV7-9	-	CASSLAGGKAQHF	TGTGCCAGCAGCTTAGCAGGGGGCAAGGCCCAGCATTTT
TRBJ1-1	TRBD1	TRBV19	-	CASSTRAEGAPSWYTEAFF	TGTGCCAGTAGTACACGGGCCGAGGGGGCGCCCTCTTGGTATACTGAAGCTTTCTTT
TRBJ2-7	TRBD1	TRBV6-1	-	CASSEYRQGDEQYF	TGTGCCAGCAGTGAATACCGTCAGGGGGACGAGCAGTACTTC
TRBJ1-1	TRBD1	TRBV10-3	-	CAISSGTGVMNTEAFF	TGTGCCATCAGCTCCGGGACAGGGGTGATGAACACTGAAGCTTTCTTT
TRBJ2-2	-	TRBV15	-	CATSTGAGVPGELFF	TGTGCCACCAGCACTGGGGCAGGGGTCCCCGGGGAGCTGTTTTTT
TRBJ2-3	-	TRBV4-1	-	CASSQVLTGADTQYF	TGCGCCAGCAGCCAAGTTTTAACAGGCGCAGATACGCAGTATTTT
TRBJ2-7	TRBD1	TRBV6-5	-	CASSKPGQGFHEQYF	TGTGCCAGCAGTAAGCCGGGACAGGGTTTCCACGAGCAGTACTTC
TRBJ2-3	-	TRBV7-2	-	CASSPPSYGTDMQYF	TGTGCCAGCAGTCCCCCGAGCTATGGAACAGATATGCAGTATTTT
TRBJ1-2	-	TRBV2	-	CASSDSGQNYGYTF	TGTGCCAGCAGTGATTCCGGACAGAACTATGGCTACACCTTC
TRBJ2-7	-	TRBV5-1	-	CASSSGGDWDEQYF	TGCGCCAGCAGCTCCGGCGGGGACTGGGACGAGCAGTACTTC
TRBJ2-1	TRBD2	TRBV20-1	-	CSELAGNEQFF	TGCAGTGAACTAGCGGGGAATGAGCAGTTCTTC
TRBJ1-5	-	TRBV7-2	-	CASSLGTYQPQHF	TGTGCCAGCAGCTTAGGGACATACCAGCCCCAGCATTTT
TRBJ2-5	TRBD1	TRBV6-5	-	CASRPTGALQETQYF	TGTGCCAGCAGACCTACAGGGGCCCTCCAAGAGACCCAGTACTTC
TRBJ1-5	TRBD1	TRBV18	-	CASSLDRASNQPQHF	TGTGCCAGCTCGCTGGACAGGGCAAGCAATCAGCCCCAGCATTTT
TRBJ1-1	TRBD1	TRBV6-6	-	CASSYPGRGLAFF	TGTGCCAGCAGTTACCCGGGAAGGGGGCTGGCTTTCTTT
TRBJ2-2	-	TRBV7-8	-	CASTRTGGSLRGGLFF	TGTGCCAGCACCAGGACGGGGGGCTCATTGAGGGGTGGGCTGTTTTTT
TRBJ1-3	-	TRBV5-4	-	CASSIGVGARSGNTIYF	TGTGCCAGCAGCATTGGTGTGGGGGCTAGATCTGGAAACACCATATATTTT
TRBJ1-2	-	TRBV19	-	CASSQIGRGLNGYTF	TGTGCCAGTAGCCAAATCGGACGAGGACTTAATGGCTACACCTTC
TRBJ1-4	TRBD1	TRBV7-9	-	CASSQLQRKGAGEKLFF	TGTGCCAGCAGTCAACTTCAGAGGAAGGGGGCAGGTGAAAAACTGTTTTTT
TRBJ2-3	TRBD1	TRBV5-4	-	CASSLWTGDPQYF	TGTGCCAGCAGCTTGTGGACAGGGGATCCGCAGTATTTT
TRBJ1-2	-	TRBV15	few	CATSRDSTIYTF	TGTGCCACCAGCAGGGACAGCACAATATACACCTTC
TRBJ2-1	-	TRBV19	-	CASSISYRSYNEQFF	TGTGCCAGTAGTATTTCCTATCGCTCCTACAATGAGCAGTTCTTC
TRBJ2-3	TRBD2	TRBV5-1	-	CASSLGGGETGTQYF	TGCGCCAGCAGCTTAGGCGGGGGGGAGACGGGTACGCAGTATTTT
TRBJ1-1	TRBD1	TRBV7-9	-	CASSPSLGQGNTEAFF	TGTGCCAGCAGCCCAAGCCTGGGACAGGGGAACACTGAAGCTTTCTTT
TRBJ1-2	-	TRBV4-3	-	CASSQDVRAFSSDYGYTF	TGCGCCAGCAGCCAAGATGTGAGGGCTTTCTCCTCTGACTATGGCTACACCTTC
TRBJ2-1	-	TRBV7-2	-	CASSFRGTSLYNEQFF	TGTGCCAGCAGCTTCCGAGGCACTTCTCTTTACAATGAGCAGTTCTTC
TRBJ2-7	-	TRBV7-2	-	CASSLHGEQYF	TGTGCCAGCAGCTTACACGGCGAGCAGTACTTC
TRBJ1-5	-	TRBV5-6	few	CASSLAETGNQPQHF	TGTGCCAGCAGCTTGGCCGAAACGGGAAATCAGCCCCAGCATTTT
TRBJ2-7	-	TRBV6-5	-	CASSQTRVNSYEQYF	TGTGCCAGCAGTCAAACCCGGGTGAACTCCTACGAGCAGTACTTC
TRBJ1-3	TRBD1	TRBV5-1	once	CASSLTMGQSFSGNTIYF	TGCGCCAGCAGCTTGACAATGGGACAGTCTTTCTCTGGAAACACCATATATTTT
TRBJ2-7	TRBD1	TRBV19	-	CASSWTGAYEQYF	TGTGCCAGTAGTTGGACAGGGGCCTACGAGCAGTACTTC
TRBJ1-5	-	TRBV4-3	few	CASSQDPGAWQPQHF	TGCGCCAGCAGCCAAGATCCAGGGGCTTGGCAGCCCCAGCATTTT
TRBJ1-2	-	TRBV7-8	-	CASSTTVSNYGYTF	TGTGCCAGCAGCACGACAGTTTCTAACTATGGCTACACCTTC
TRBJ1-2	TRBD1	TRBV7-9	-	CASNHKGQGRDGYTF	TGTGCCAGCAACCACAAGGGACAGGGCAGAGATGGCTACACCTTC
TRBJ2-3	-	TRBV11-2	-	CASSSFPHPLVYF	TGTGCCAGCAGCTCCTTCCCCCACCCACTAGTGTATTTT
TRBJ1-2	-	TRBV18	-	CASSPQEATPGYGYTF	TGTGCCAGCTCCCCCCAAGAGGCCACTCCCGGATACGGCTACACCTTC
TRBJ2-4	TRBD1	TRBV7-6	-	CASSLSAGGRNIQYF	TGTGCCAGCAGCTTATCGGCAGGGGGACGAAACATTCAGTACTTC
TRBJ2-7	TRBD1	TRBV5-4	-	CASSPRTGPYEQYF	TGTGCCAGCAGCCCAAGGACAGGGCCCTACGAGCAGTACTTC
TRBJ2-2	-	TRBV15	-	CATSKGDNTGELFF	TGTGCCACCAGCAAGGGGGACAACACCGGGGAGCTGTTTTTT